A single sample is the source of the 30 T cell receptor beta chains below, sequenced in a study of shared clonotypes between healthy human individuals. Sequencing was performed with immunoSEQ multiplex PCR; in TCRdb, only in-frame clones are kept and a portion is missing. This sample has around 480,000 clones, with roughly 85% found just once. The specimen was PBMCs. These receptors were obtained from a woman aged 40 to 49 in good health. Some clones in this sample may be carry-over from other donors' samples.

DNA of the CDR3: TGTGCCATCAGCTTGGGACTAGGAGAGACCCAGTACTTC. It specifies CAISLGLGETQYF. The V and J genes are TRBV10-3 and TRBJ2-5; the match to TRBD2 covers 8 bases. Trimming at V came to 6 bases and at J to 4 bases, leaving 4 bases not matched to a gene. CDR1 and CDR2 from the germline V gene are ENHRY and SYGVKD. This CDR3 region has 13 residues.

The chain couples TRBV7-6 to TRBJ1-2; 8 bases line up with TRBD1. Germline V CDR1 and CDR2: SGHVS, FNYEAQ. Trimming took 5 bases from V and 8 from J; bases not matched to a gene: 10. CDR3 length: 14 amino acids. The CDR3 region is CASSKDREIGGYTF. CDR3 coding DNA: TGTGCCAGCAGCAAGGACAGGGAAATCGGAGGCTACACCTTC.

Only a few counts were recorded for this clone. V gene TRBV19 combines with J gene TRBJ1-2; TRBD1 agrees at 7 bases. V shed 3 bases and J 0 bases; nucleotides not matched to a gene: 7. CDR3 length equals 16 residues. Germline V gene lookup returns CDR1 LNHDA and CDR2 SQIVND (reference sequence). DNA for the CDR3: TGTGCCAGTAGTATGACAGGGCAAGTTACTAACTATGGCTACACCTTC. Residues: CASSMTGQVTNYGYTF.

This clone occurred many times. The genes are TRBV9 and TRBJ2-7, with 8 bases lining up with TRBD1. This CDR3 has 14 amino acids. The germline gives CDR1 SGDLS, CDR2 YYNGEE. V lost 1 base and J lost 5; bases outside the gene matches: 5. The CDR3 nucleotides read TGTGCCAGCAGCGTACAGGGGGCTTCTCACGAGCAGTACTTC. It encodes CASSVQGASHEQYF.

V usage is TRBV28 and J usage is TRBJ2-5, with 7 bases lining up with TRBD1. Germline CDR1 is MDHEN and CDR2 is SYDVKM. This CDR3 comprises 14 residues. With V trimmed by 6 bases and J by 5 bases, 9 bases remained unmatched. The CDR3 region is CASRGQSLGETQYF. For the CDR3, the DNA is TGTGCCAGCAGGGGACAGTCCTTAGGGGAGACCCAGTACTTC.

This chain joins TRBV7-3 and TRBJ2-3; TRBD1 matches 7 bases. Germline V gene data show CDR1 as SGHTA and CDR2 as FQGTGA. CDR3 length: 15 amino acids. After removal of 2 bases from V and 5 bases from J, the junction contained 7 bases not matched to a gene. CDR3 sequence (DNA): TGTGCCAGCAGCTTAGCAGGGGGTTCACAAGATACGCAGTATTTT. Translation: CASSLAGGSQDTQYF.

The chain joins TRBV18 to TRBJ2-7; D possibly corresponds to TRBD1 (6 bases). V lost 9 bases and J lost 6, with 21 bases in between. The CDR3 runs 14 residues. Germline V gene sequence: CDR1 KGHSH, CDR2 LQKENI. This chain's CDR3 is CASSGGGPPLEQYF. CDR3 nucleotides: TGTGCCAGTTCCGGTGGGGGCCCTCCCCTCGAGCAGTACTTC.

This clone was observed a few times. This same CDR3 is encoded by further DNA sequences in the sample. This chain joins TRBV28 and TRBJ1-1; D call uncertain. Trimming pared 7 bases from V and 1 base from J, leaving 19 bases between. This CDR3 has 16 residues. Germline CDR1 and CDR2: MDHEN and SYDVKM. The CDR3 DNA reads as TGTGCCAGCACCTCCGGTTCCGGGGTCCCGAACACTGAAGCTTTCTTT. Encoded protein: CASTSGSGVPNTEAFF.

The V call is TRBV7-6, the J call TRBJ2-1; D perhaps matches TRBD1 (5 bases). Germline V gene lookup returns CDR1 SGHVS and CDR2 FNYEAQ. Trimming pared 5 bases from V and 2 bases from J, leaving 13 bases between. The CDR3 loop spans 15 amino acids. DNA for the CDR3: TGTGCCAGCAGCCCCCAGGGCGAACCCTACAATGAGCAGTTCTTC. Translation: CASSPQGEPYNEQFF.

This clone came up once. This sequence joins TRBV6-6 and TRBJ2-2, with D perhaps matching TRBD1 or TRBD2 (5 bases each). The ends were cut back, 5 bases at V and 6 bases at J, with 16 bases in the middle. The CDR3 is made up of 15 amino acids. Germline CDR1 and CDR2: MNHNY and SVGAGI (reference sequence). The CDR3: CASSAVGALAGELFF. The CDR3, as DNA: TGTGCCAGCAGTGCCGTCGGGGCTTTGGCCGGGGAGCTGTTTTTT.

The rearrangement joins TRBV10-2 to TRBJ2-5; the match to TRBD2 covers 8 bases. The CDR3 runs to 15 residues. With 7 bases clipped from V and 4 bases from J, the junction kept 11 bases outside the gene matches. Germline V gene sequence: CDR1 WSHSY, CDR2 SAAADI. The CDR3 DNA reads as TGCGCCAGCATCGGTAGCGGGATGTCGGGAGAGACCCAGTACTTC. It codes for CASIGSGMSGETQYF.

The genes are TRBV5-1 and TRBJ2-1, with a tentative D call TRBD2 (6 bases). Germline V CDR1 and CDR2: SGHRS, YFSETQ. Trimming took 7 bases from V and 3 from J, leaving 17 bases between them. The CDR3 is 15 residues long. The CDR3 protein is CASGIDGRNYNEQFF. CDR3 bases: TGCGCCAGCGGTATAGATGGGAGGAACTACAATGAGCAGTTCTTC.

The chain couples TRBV7-2 to TRBJ2-3, with 7 bases identical to TRBD1. Germline loops: CDR1 SGHTA, CDR2 FQGNSA. The V segment lost 2 bases and the J segment 5 bases; nucleotides outside the gene matches: 4. This CDR3 comprises 14 residues. CDR3 nucleotide sequence: TGTGCCAGCAGCTTAACAGGGGCGGAAGATACGCAGTATTTT. It encodes CASSLTGAEDTQYF.

The rearrangement links TRBV18 to TRBJ2-5, with a weak D call TRBD1 (6 bases). V lost 3 bases, J lost 3 bases, and 11 bases lay in between. The CDR3 extends over 14 amino acids. The germline CDR1 and CDR2 sequences are KGHSH and LQKENI. The CDR3 DNA reads TGTGCCAGCTCACCGGCAGGGGTTAAAGAGACCCAGTACTTC. It translates to CASSPAGVKETQYF.

V is TRBV7-9 and J is TRBJ1-3; D is perhaps TRBD1 (5 bases). The CDR3 has 15 amino acids. The germline V and J ends were trimmed by 3 bases and 0 bases, with 9 bases remaining between them. Germline assignment: CDR1 SEHNR and CDR2 FQNEAQ (reference sequence). The CDR3 DNA sequence: TGTGCCAGCAGCTTGGGGGTTGTCTCTGGAAACACCATATATTTT. Translating it yields CASSLGVVSGNTIYF.

The chain carries TRBV7-9 and TRBJ1-2; D is uncertain. The CDR3 sequence is 15 residues long. Germline V gene data show CDR1 as SEHNR and CDR2 as FQNEAQ (reference sequence). Trimming stripped 2 bases from V and 4 bases from J, with 14 bases between. The CDR3 region is CASSLMNSGGYGYTF. The CDR3 bases are TGTGCCAGCAGCTTAATGAACAGTGGCGGCTATGGCTACACCTTC.

This clone was seen repeatedly, ten times or more. The rearrangement joins TRBV2 to TRBJ1-1; D is ambiguous. Germline CDR1 is SNHLY and CDR2 is FYNNEI. Trimming took 4 bases from V and 0 from J, leaving 6 bases between them. The CDR3 covers 13 residues. DNA for the CDR3: TGTGCCAGCAGTGTCACAGTGAACACTGAAGCTTTCTTT. This sequence encodes CASSVTVNTEAFF.

This clone showed up just a few times. The gene calls are TRBV23-1 and TRBJ2-7; 11 nucleotides line up with TRBD1. TRBV23-1 is sorted into the ORF group, with uncertain function. V lost 9 bases to trimming and J lost 5 bases; unmatched junction nucleotides: 9. This CDR3 spans 14 amino acids. Here the CDR3 DNA reads TGCGCCAGACTCGACCGGGACAGGGGGAACGAGCAGTACTTC. As protein: CARLDRDRGNEQYF.

V usage is TRBV18 and J usage is TRBJ1-2; the match to TRBD1 covers 7 bases. CDR3 length: 13 amino acids. Germline trimming cut 3 bases from V and 7 bases from J; bases unmatched to any gene: 5. The V gene's germline CDR1 is KGHSH and CDR2 LQKENI. The CDR3 here is CASSPATGFGYTF. CDR3 DNA: TGTGCCAGCTCACCCGCGACAGGGTTTGGCTACACCTTC. Using reference TRBV18 and TRBJ1-2 for the parts outside the CDR3, the full variable domain is NAGVMQNPRHLVRRRGQEARLRCSPMKGHSHVYWYRQLPEEGLKFMVYLQKENIIDESGMPKERFSAEFPKEGPSILRIQQVVRGDSAAYFCASSPATGFGYTFGSGTRLTVV.

The chain carries TRBV6-1 and TRBJ1-2; a possible D gene is TRBD1 (6 bases). The germline CDR1 and CDR2 sequences are MNHNS and SASEGT. V lost 3 bases to trimming and J lost 8 bases, with 16 bases between them. CDR3 size: 14 residues. CDR3 residues: CASSERGDWGGYTF. In DNA, the CDR3 is TGTGCCAGCAGTGAGAGGGGGGACTGGGGAGGCTACACCTTC.

This clone turned up a few times. The chain joins TRBV25-1 to TRBJ1-5, with TRBD1 matching over 8 bases. Germline trimming cut 6 bases from V and 5 bases from J; bases unmatched to any gene: 9. CDR3 length: 15 residues. Germline V gene sequence: CDR1 MGHDK, CDR2 SYGVNS. The chain's CDR3 is CASSERQGSYQPQHF. The CDR3 bases are TGTGCCAGCAGCGAACGACAGGGGAGTTATCAGCCCCAGCATTTT.

The rearrangement links TRBV28 to TRBJ2-1; 12 nucleotides line up with TRBD1. V lost 5 bases to trimming and J lost 9 bases; unmatched junction nucleotides: 20. Germline V CDR1 and CDR2: MDHEN, SYDVKM. The CDR3 contains 19 residues. This CDR3 is CASSPTPGQGATRYSEQFF. CDR3 sequence (DNA): TGTGCCAGCAGTCCGACCCCGGGACAGGGGGCAACTAGGTATAGTGAGCAGTTCTTC.

This chain joins TRBV19 and TRBJ2-7; 10 nucleotides align to TRBD1. Trimming at V came to 5 bases and at J to 6 bases, leaving 7 bases not matched to a gene. The CDR3 contains 14 residues. CDR1 and CDR2 from the germline V gene are LNHDA and SQIVND (reference sequence). CDR3 loop: CASSVDRGPGEQYF. The CDR3 nucleotides read TGTGCCAGTAGTGTTGACAGGGGGCCAGGCGAGCAGTACTTC.

Points on this clone: This likely reflects a read error, since a far larger clone is one base away. At the DNA level, this CDR3 is encoded by other sequences in the same sample as well. The J gene is TRBJ1-5, the V gene TRBV2; 7 bases line up with TRBD1. The CDR3 consists of 15 residues. CDR1 is SNHLY, CDR2 FYNNEI, per germline. CDR3 nucleotide sequence: TGTGCCAGTAGTGGGGACGGAGGGGGCCTTCAGCCCCAGCATTTT. Its translation: CASSGDGGGLQPQHF.

The J gene is TRBJ1-3, the V gene TRBV9, with 9 bases fitting TRBD1. CDR3 size: 16 residues. The trim removed 4 bases at V and 2 bases at J, leaving 7 bases unmatched. CDR1 and CDR2 (germline): SGDLS, YYNGEE. Here the CDR3 reads CASSSWDREAGNTIYF. CDR3 nucleotide sequence: TGTGCCAGCAGCTCGTGGGACAGGGAGGCTGGAAACACCATATATTTT.

The V call is TRBV19, the J call TRBJ1-4; D gene uncertain. Germline V gene sequence: CDR1 LNHDA, CDR2 SQIVND (reference sequence). The ends were cut back, 5 bases at V and 4 bases at J, with 8 bases in the middle. The CDR3 loop spans 13 amino acids. CDR3 sequence: CASSPTRNEKLFF. Written as DNA, the CDR3 is TGTGCCAGTAGTCCCACTCGTAATGAAAAACTGTTTTTT. Combining the CDR3 with reference TRBV19 and TRBJ1-4 gives the whole variable domain DGGITQSPKYLFRKEGQNVTLSCEQNLNHDAMYWYRQDPGQGLRLIYYSQIVNDFQKGDIAEGYSVSREKKESFPLTVTSAQKNPTAFYLCASSPTRNEKLFFGSGTQLSVL.

The rearrangement links TRBV4-1 to TRBJ2-7, with 7 bases lining up with TRBD1. Looked up from germline, CDR1 is MGHRA and CDR2 is YSYEKL. Trimming cost V 3 bases and J 3 bases; bases outside gene matches: 8. The CDR3 sequence is 15 residues long. The chain's CDR3 is CASSQGDRTLYEQYF. In nucleotides, the CDR3 is TGCGCCAGCAGCCAGGGGGACAGAACACTCTACGAGCAGTACTTC.

This clone is a singleton in its sample. This chain joins TRBV30 and TRBJ2-2; D unclear. The CDR3 contains 13 residues. The germline V gene encodes CDR1 GTSNPN and CDR2 SVGIG (reference sequence). Between the trimmed V and J ends, which lost 1 base and 6 bases, there was a span of 9 bases. The CDR3 DNA follows: TGTGCCTGGAGTGCGCTAGTGTCCGGGGAGCTGTTTTTT. Protein sequence: CAWSALVSGELFF.

This clone was counted ten times or more. Other DNA variants within this sample encode the same CDR3. In nucleotides, the CDR3 is TGTGCCAGCAGCGGAGGGACAGGGGGCCGCACTGAAGCTTTCTTT. Translation gives CASSGGTGGRTEAFF. V usage is TRBV9 and J usage is TRBJ1-1; 12 nucleotides agree with TRBD1. The length of the CDR3 is 15 residues. Germline trimming cut 3 bases from V and 4 bases from J; bases unmatched to any gene: 4. CDR1 is SGDLS, CDR2 YYNGEE, per germline.

This clone showed up just once. This chain joins TRBV15 and TRBJ1-3; D is unclear. There are 16 residues in the CDR3. Trimming removed 1 base from V and 0 bases from J, with 10 bases in between. Germline V CDR1 and CDR2: LNHNV, YYDKDF (reference sequence). CDR3 region: CATSRGRGYSGNTIYF. As DNA, the CDR3 is TGTGCCACCAGCAGAGGCAGAGGTTACTCTGGAAACACCATATATTTT.